The next 20 T cell receptor beta chains were all read from a single sample in a study of cytomegalovirus exposure and HLA in healthy donors. The PCR contained 60 Vbeta and 13 Jbeta primers. This table comes from immunoSEQ multiplex PCR, and its TCRdb copy is limited to in-frame clones, with some not included. The sample records some 95,000 clones, roughly 77% being singletons. The sample comprised PBMCs. The receptor set was obtained from a young man in good health and CMV-seronegative.

This chain links TRBV6-5 with TRBJ2-7; 10 nucleotides match TRBD1. V lost 6 bases and J lost 5; bases outside the gene matches: 10. The CDR3 has 15 residues. Germline V lookup: CDR1 MNHEY, CDR2 SVGAGI. CDR3 nucleotides: TGTGCCAGCAGCCCCTGGGGACAGGGGTCCCACGAGCAGTACTTC. This encodes CASSPWGQGSHEQYF.

The V gene is TRBV30, the J gene TRBJ2-1; 12 nucleotides match TRBD2. V lost 3 bases, J lost 3 bases, and 12 bases stayed unmatched. CDR1 and CDR2 from the germline V gene are GTSNPN and SVGIG (reference sequence). The CDR3 loop spans 18 amino acids. CDR3 sequence (DNA): TGTGCCTGGAGCTTTGGGCTGACTAGCGGGGGACACTACAATGAGCAGTTCTTC. Translating gives CAWSFGLTSGGHYNEQFF.

The chain employs TRBV5-6 and TRBJ2-7, with a tentative D call TRBD1 (5 bases). The CDR3 totals 14 residues. Trimming pared 1 base from V and 5 bases from J, leaving 13 bases between. Germline CDR1 and CDR2: SGHDT and YYEEEE. Here the CDR3 reads CASSLLKGYHEQYF. The CDR3 DNA reads TGTGCCAGCAGCTTGCTAAAGGGGTACCACGAGCAGTACTTC. The complete variable domain, with remaining parts taken from reference TRBV5-6 and TRBJ2-7, reads DAGVTQSPTHLIKTRGQQVTLRCSPKSGHDTVSWYQQALGQGPQFIFQYYEEEERQRGNFPDRFSGHQFPNYSSELNVNALLLGDSALYLCASSLLKGYHEQYFGPGTRLTVT.

On this clone: An end of the junction does not agree with germline; a read error may underlie this. V gene TRBV6-4 combines with J gene TRBJ1-1, with TRBD1 matching over 7 bases. Germline loops: CDR1 MRHNA, CDR2 SNTAGT. There are 16 residues in the CDR3. The CDR3 bases are TGTGCCAGCAGTGACAATGTGGACAGGCCAAACACTGGAGCTTTCTTT. Amino acid sequence: CASSDNVDRPNTGAFF.

The chain uses TRBV27 and TRBJ2-3; TRBD1 matches 9 bases. V lost 5 bases, J lost 4 bases, and 4 bases stayed unmatched. Germline-derived CDR1 and CDR2 are MNHEY and SMNVEV (reference sequence). This CDR3 region has 14 residues. The CDR3 DNA sequence: TGTGCCAGCAGTGTCCGACAGGGGGCAGATACGCAGTATTTT. Its translation: CASSVRQGADTQYF.

CDR3 DNA: TGTGCCTTCTTCCCCGGACAGTCGAACACTGAAGCTTTCTTT. This encodes CAFFPGQSNTEAFF. This chain uses TRBV30 with TRBJ1-1; a possible D gene is TRBD1 (6 bases). The CDR3 runs to 14 residues. CDR1 GTSNPN and CDR2 SVGIG come from the germline V gene (reference sequence). V was trimmed by 7 bases and J by 1 base, leaving 16 bases between them. Full variable domain (outside the CDR3, taken from reference TRBV30 and TRBJ1-1): SQTIHQWPATLVQPVGSPLSLECTVEGTSNPNLYWYRQAAGRGLQLLFYSVGIGQISSEVPQNLSASRPQDRQFILSSKKLLLSDSGFYLCAFFPGQSNTEAFFGQGTRLTVV.

This chain connects TRBV4-3 to TRBJ2-7; 7 bases map to TRBD1. Trimming took 3 bases from V and 3 from J; bases not matched to a gene: 5. CDR3 length equals 14 residues. Germline V CDR1 and CDR2: LGHNA, YSLEER. The CDR3 loop is CASSHTTGYYEQYF. Written as DNA, the CDR3 is TGCGCCAGCAGCCATACGACAGGGTACTACGAGCAGTACTTC.

The chain is built from TRBV28 and TRBJ2-7; 7 nucleotides agree with TRBD1. Trimming cost V 5 bases and J 11 bases; bases outside gene matches: 6. CDR3 length: 11 amino acids. Germline values: CDR1 MDHEN, CDR2 SYDVKM. CDR3 sequence: CASSPDRMKYF. DNA of the CDR3: TGTGCCAGCAGTCCGGACAGGATGAAGTACTTC.

V usage is TRBV5-1 and J usage is TRBJ1-4, with D hard to call. Germline V gives CDR1 SGHRS, CDR2 YFSETQ. Trimming cost V 0 bases and J 11 bases, with 20 bases left between them. The CDR3 runs 16 residues. The CDR3: CASSLDRQAGVGKLFF. The CDR3 region has the DNA TGCGCCAGCAGCTTGGATCGGCAGGCGGGTGTTGGGAAACTGTTTTTT.

J is TRBJ2-7 and V is TRBV7-9; 7 nucleotides match TRBD1. CDR1 and CDR2 (germline): SEHNR, FQNEAQ (reference sequence). CDR3 size: 14 residues. The ends lost 5 bases at V and 3 bases at J; junction bases unmatched: 7. In DNA form, the CDR3 reads TGTGCCAGCAGCCCGACAGGGATCAACTACGAGCAGTACTTC. It yields the protein CASSPTGINYEQYF.

The rearrangement uses TRBV5-1 and TRBJ2-3; D possibly corresponds to TRBD2 (7 bases). From germline, CDR1 is SGHRS and CDR2 YFSETQ. CDR3 length: 16 amino acids. Deletions cut 0 bases from V and 5 bases from J, with 16 bases between. This CDR3 is CASSLEGGGAGDTQYF. The CDR3 nucleotides read TGCGCCAGCAGCTTGGAAGGTGGGGGGGCGGGAGATACGCAGTATTTT. Together with reference TRBV5-1 and TRBJ2-3, the CDR3 gives the full variable domain: KAGVTQTPRYLIKTRGQQVTLSCSPISGHRSVSWYQQTPGQGLQFLFEYFSETQRNKGNFPGRFSGRQFSNSRSEMNVSTLELGDSALYLCASSLEGGGAGDTQYFGPGTRLTVL.

The chain uses TRBV5-1 and TRBJ1-4; a possible D gene is TRBD1 (6 bases). The V end was cut by 2 bases, the J end by 3 bases, with 8 bases between. The CDR3 contains 14 residues. Germline V gene sequence: CDR1 SGHRS, CDR2 YFSETQ. CDR3 bases: TGCGCCAGCAGCTTTGAGGGGGCTAATGAAAAACTGTTTTTT. Protein sequence: CASSFEGANEKLFF.

V usage is TRBV4-1 and J usage is TRBJ2-7, with 9 bases aligning to TRBD1. Trimming took 4 bases from V and 3 from J; bases not matched to a gene: 7. Per the germline V gene, CDR1 is MGHRA and CDR2 is YSYEKL. This CDR3 region has 15 residues. The CDR3 nucleotides read TGCGCCAGCAGCCCCTTCCGGGACAGGGACTACGAGCAGTACTTC. Translated, it gives CASSPFRDRDYEQYF.

The V call is TRBV5-6, the J call TRBJ2-1, with 11 bases that match TRBD2. The length of the CDR3 is 15 residues. CDR1 and CDR2 from the germline V gene are SGHDT and YYEEEE. Germline trimming cut 7 bases from V and 1 base from J; bases unmatched to any gene: 4. CDR3 residues: CASGASGRSYNEQFF. Written as DNA, the CDR3 is TGTGCCAGCGGAGCTAGCGGGAGGTCCTACAATGAGCAGTTCTTC. Complete variable domain (other parts from reference TRBV5-6 and TRBJ2-1): DAGVTQSPTHLIKTRGQQVTLRCSPKSGHDTVSWYQQALGQGPQFIFQYYEEEERQRGNFPDRFSGHQFPNYSSELNVNALLLGDSALYLCASGASGRSYNEQFFGPGTRLTVL.

To note about this clone: This sample also contains other DNA sequences that code for the same CDR3. The V call is TRBV11-2, the J call TRBJ2-7, with D hard to call. Germline values: CDR1 SGHAT, CDR2 FQNNGV. Trimming cost V 5 bases and J 3 bases, with 8 bases left between them. The CDR3 contains 12 residues. CDR3 in amino acids: CASSPPGYEQYF. CDR3 sequence (DNA): TGTGCCAGCAGCCCCCCGGGCTACGAGCAGTACTTC.

This sequence joins TRBV18 and TRBJ2-7, with D possibly TRBD1 on 5 matching bases. The CDR3 extends over 19 amino acids. CDR1 and CDR2 from the germline V gene are KGHSH and LQKENI. Trimming stripped 6 bases from V and 4 bases from J, with 31 bases between. The CDR3 loop reads CASSASFAQGSKAPYEQYF. CDR3 in DNA: TGTGCCAGCTCCGCATCCTTTGCCCAGGGTTCGAAGGCTCCGTACGAGCAGTACTTC.

The chain has TRBV6-4 and TRBJ2-6; 8 bases fit TRBD1. CDR3 length: 16 amino acids. Germline values: CDR1 MRHNA, CDR2 SNTAGT. Trimming at V came to 8 bases and at J to 1 base, leaving 7 bases not matched to a gene. The CDR3 sequence: CASAITGGSGANVLTF. In DNA form, the CDR3 reads TGTGCCAGCGCTATAACAGGGGGATCTGGGGCCAACGTCCTGACTTTC.

In DNA, the CDR3 is TGTGCCAGCAGTTATGCAGGGGTTCAAGAGACCCAGTACTTC. Amino acid sequence: CASSYAGVQETQYF. This chain links TRBV5-4 with TRBJ2-5; a weak D match, TRBD1 (6 bases). This CDR3 is built from 14 residues. Trimming took 5 bases from V and 2 from J, leaving 13 bases between them. Germline CDR1 reads SGHNT; CDR2 reads YYREEE (reference sequence).

This sequence joins TRBV28 and TRBJ1-1; D is undetermined. Trimming pared 3 bases from V and 8 bases from J, leaving 10 bases between. Per the germline V gene, CDR1 is MDHEN and CDR2 is SYDVKM. The CDR3 length is 12 residues. CDR3 DNA: TGTGCCAGCAGTTTTGGTGCGATGGAAGCTTTCTTT. Residues: CASSFGAMEAFF.

The rearrangement uses TRBV30 and TRBJ2-4; D might be TRBD2 (5 bases). CDR3 length: 14 residues. Looked up from germline, CDR1 is GTSNPN and CDR2 is SVGIG (reference sequence). With 2 bases removed from V and 3 bases from J, the gap between germline ends came to 11 bases. For the CDR3, the DNA is TGTGCCTGGAGTAGTGGGAGAGTCAAAAACATTCAGTACTTC. This translates into CAWSSGRVKNIQYF. The variable domain in full, with the rest retrieved from reference TRBV30 and TRBJ2-4, is SQTIHQWPATLVQPVGSPLSLECTVEGTSNPNLYWYRQAAGRGLQLLFYSVGIGQISSEVPQNLSASRPQDRQFILSSKKLLLSDSGFYLCAWSSGRVKNIQYFGAGTRLSVL.